One sample yielded the 12 T cell receptor beta chains listed below, sequenced in a study of CD8+ T cells in alopecia areata. Sequencing relied on a cDNA template that was reverse transcribed from extracted RNA. Libraries were prepared by immunoSEQ multiplex PCR; TCRdb keeps only in-frame clonotypes and omits some of them. Among nearly 200,000 clones listed, roughly 60% were seen once. Treatment meaning: oral pan-JAK inhibitor, 5-10 mg twice daily. The sample here was CD4+ T cells sorted from blood, taken at week 24, from a patient treated with tofacitinib. The receptors were sampled from a human donor with alopecia areata.

The chain uses TRBV7-2 and TRBJ1-2, with 8 bases identical to TRBD1. The V gene's germline CDR1 is SGHTA and CDR2 FQGNSA. With V trimmed by 5 bases and J by 4 bases, 6 bases remained unmatched. The CDR3 extends over 14 amino acids. Here the CDR3 reads CASSPRTGTYGYTF. In nucleotides, the CDR3 is TGTGCCAGCAGCCCTCGGACAGGGACCTATGGCTACACCTTC.

The sample holds a few counts of this clone. The V call is TRBV2, the J call TRBJ2-5; 8 nucleotides match TRBD1. Germline-derived CDR1 and CDR2 are SNHLY and FYNNEI. The V segment lost 4 bases and the J segment 2 bases; nucleotides outside the gene matches: 3. The CDR3 length is 14 residues. Written as DNA, the CDR3 is TGTGCCAGCAGTGGACAGGGGCCGCAAGAGACCCAGTACTTC. This gives the protein CASSGQGPQETQYF.

This clone was recorded only once. The CDR3 bases are TGTGCCAGCAGCCCCACGACAGGGTTCGCCGAGACCCAGTACTTC. It translates to CASSPTTGFAETQYF. The J gene is TRBJ2-5, the V gene TRBV5-4; 7 bases are shared with TRBD1. CDR3 length equals 15 residues. In germline, CDR1 is SGHNT, CDR2 YYREEE (reference sequence). J lost 5 bases, V lost 4 bases, and 11 bases had no gene match.

A few counts support this clone. V is TRBV10-3 and J is TRBJ2-2, with 12 nucleotides matching TRBD1. Looked up from germline, CDR1 is ENHRY and CDR2 is SYGVKD. The V gene end was trimmed by 7 bases and the J gene end by 9 bases; junction bases not matched to a gene: 6. This CDR3 contains 14 residues. CDR3 sequence (DNA): TGTGCCATCACTCCGGGACAGGGGGCCCGGGAGCTGTTTTTT. Its translation: CAITPGQGARELFF.

The chain combines TRBV27 with TRBJ2-5, with D maybe TRBD1 (6 bases). This CDR3 has 14 amino acids. V shed 4 bases and J shed 2 bases, with 11 bases lying between them. Germline CDR1 reads MNHEY; CDR2 reads SMNVEV (reference sequence). The CDR3 sequence is CASSSTDRQETQYF. The CDR3 DNA reads TGTGCCAGCAGTTCCACCGACAGGCAAGAGACCCAGTACTTC.

The chain has TRBV5-6 and TRBJ1-4; D not resolved. Trimming stripped 5 bases from V and 5 bases from J, with 13 bases between. The CDR3 consists of 14 residues. CDR1 is SGHDT and CDR2 is YYEEEE in the germline V gene. The CDR3 is CASSSRRVNEKLFF. CDR3 sequence (DNA): TGTGCCAGCAGTTCCCGGCGTGTGAATGAAAAACTGTTTTTT.

This chain links TRBV19 with TRBJ2-3; D not resolved. V lost 5 bases to trimming and J lost 4 bases, with 4 bases between them. Germline CDR1 LNHDA, CDR2 SQIVND (reference sequence). The CDR3 is 11 amino acids. CDR3 amino acids: CASSSADTQYF. CDR3 DNA sequence: TGTGCCAGTAGTTCGGCAGATACGCAGTATTTT.

This clone has just a few counts. V and J are TRBV30 and TRBJ2-1; 8 bases are a match to TRBD2. After removal of 1 base from V and 2 bases from J, the junction contained 4 bases not matched to a gene. CDR1 is GTSNPN and CDR2 is SVGIG in the germline V gene (reference sequence). This CDR3 spans 15 amino acids. CDR3 nucleotide sequence: TGTGCCTGGAGTGGCCTAGCGGGCCCCTACAATGAGCAGTTCTTC. Amino acid sequence: CAWSGLAGPYNEQFF.

There are a few counts of this clone. The chain has TRBV6-5 and TRBJ2-5; 7 nucleotides agree with TRBD2. Trimming took 8 bases from V and 2 from J; bases not matched to a gene: 2. This CDR3 is built from 12 residues. Germline V CDR1 and CDR2: MNHEY, SVGAGI. In nucleotides, the CDR3 is TGTGCCAGCGGGGGGGGGCAAGAGACCCAGTACTTC. Translation: CASGGGQETQYF.

The V and J genes are TRBV29-1 and TRBJ1-1, with D tentatively TRBD1 (5 bases). V was shortened by 6 bases and J by 3 bases, with 11 bases between the two germline ends. This CDR3 comprises 12 residues. Per germline, CDR1 SQVTM and CDR2 ANQGSEA. CDR3 protein: CSVLGGDTEAFF. CDR3 coding DNA: TGCAGCGTCCTAGGAGGGGACACTGAAGCTTTCTTT.

The V gene is TRBV9, the J gene TRBJ2-3, with 11 bases aligning to TRBD2. Trimming removed 2 bases from V and 4 bases from J; junction bases left unmatched: 6. CDR1 SGDLS and CDR2 YYNGEE come from the germline V gene. The CDR3 has 16 residues. CDR3 sequence (DNA): TGTGCCAGCAGCGTTACTAGCGGGGGTCTCCCAGATACGCAGTATTTT. Its protein product is CASSVTSGGLPDTQYF.

The V and J genes are TRBV18 and TRBJ1-2; maybe TRBD1 (6 bases). Per germline, CDR1 KGHSH and CDR2 LQKENI. V was pared by 4 bases and J by 4 bases, with 13 bases between. This CDR3 is 14 amino acids long. In nucleotides, the CDR3 is TGTGCCAGCTCACTCGACAGGACGGCCTATGGCTACACCTTC. The encoded protein is CASSLDRTAYGYTF.